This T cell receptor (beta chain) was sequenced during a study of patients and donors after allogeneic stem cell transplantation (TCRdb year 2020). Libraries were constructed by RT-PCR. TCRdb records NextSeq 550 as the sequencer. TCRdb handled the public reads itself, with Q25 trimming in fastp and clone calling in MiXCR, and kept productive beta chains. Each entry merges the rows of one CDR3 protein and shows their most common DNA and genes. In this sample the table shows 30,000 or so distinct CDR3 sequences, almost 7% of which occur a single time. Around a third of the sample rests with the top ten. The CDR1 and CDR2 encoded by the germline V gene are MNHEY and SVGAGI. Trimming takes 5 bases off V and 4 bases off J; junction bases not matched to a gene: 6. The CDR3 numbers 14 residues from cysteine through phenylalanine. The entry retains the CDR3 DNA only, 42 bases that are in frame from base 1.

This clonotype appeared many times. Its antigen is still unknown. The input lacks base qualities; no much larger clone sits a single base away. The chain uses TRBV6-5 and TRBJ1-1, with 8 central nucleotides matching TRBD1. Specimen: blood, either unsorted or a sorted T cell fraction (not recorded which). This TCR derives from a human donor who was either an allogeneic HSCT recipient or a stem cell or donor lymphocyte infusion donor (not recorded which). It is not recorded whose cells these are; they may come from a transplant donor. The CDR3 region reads CASSRYRGSTEAFF. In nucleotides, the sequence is TGTGCCAGCAGTCGGTACAGGGGGAGCACTGAAGCTTTCTTT.